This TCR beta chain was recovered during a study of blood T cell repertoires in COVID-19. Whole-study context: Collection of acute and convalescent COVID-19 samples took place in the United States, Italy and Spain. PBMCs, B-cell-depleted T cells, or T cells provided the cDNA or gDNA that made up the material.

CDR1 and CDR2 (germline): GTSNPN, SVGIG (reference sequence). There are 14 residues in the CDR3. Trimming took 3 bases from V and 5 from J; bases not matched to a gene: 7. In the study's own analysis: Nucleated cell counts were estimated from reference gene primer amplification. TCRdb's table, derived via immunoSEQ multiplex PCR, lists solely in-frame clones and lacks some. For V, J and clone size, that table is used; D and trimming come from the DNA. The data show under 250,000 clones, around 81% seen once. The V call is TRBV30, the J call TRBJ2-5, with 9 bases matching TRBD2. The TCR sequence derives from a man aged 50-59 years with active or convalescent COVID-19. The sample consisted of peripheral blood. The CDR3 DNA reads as TGTGCCTGGAGGGCAGCGGGGGGAGCGGAGACCCAGTACTTC. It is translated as CAWRAAGGAETQYF.